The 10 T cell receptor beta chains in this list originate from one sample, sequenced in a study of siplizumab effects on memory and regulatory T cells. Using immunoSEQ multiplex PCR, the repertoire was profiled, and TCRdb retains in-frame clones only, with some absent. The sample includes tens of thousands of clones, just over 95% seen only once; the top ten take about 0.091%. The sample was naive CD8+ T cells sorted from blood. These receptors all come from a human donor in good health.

CDR3 bases: TGTGCCAGCAGCGGGGGACTAGCGGGGGTGAACACCGGGGAGCTGTTTTTT. It is translated as CASSGGLAGVNTGELFF. This rearrangement joins TRBV5-8 to TRBJ2-2; TRBD2 agrees at 14 bases. Germline V gives CDR1 SGHTS, CDR2 YDEGEE. The CDR3 covers 17 residues. Trimming at V came to 4 bases and at J to 1 base, leaving 3 bases not matched to a gene.

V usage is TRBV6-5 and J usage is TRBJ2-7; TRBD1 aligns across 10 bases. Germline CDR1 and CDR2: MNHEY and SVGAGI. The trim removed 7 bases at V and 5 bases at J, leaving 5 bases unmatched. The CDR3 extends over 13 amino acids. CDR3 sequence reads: CASNPTGGDEQYF. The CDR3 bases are TGTGCCAGCAACCCGACAGGGGGCGACGAGCAGTACTTC.

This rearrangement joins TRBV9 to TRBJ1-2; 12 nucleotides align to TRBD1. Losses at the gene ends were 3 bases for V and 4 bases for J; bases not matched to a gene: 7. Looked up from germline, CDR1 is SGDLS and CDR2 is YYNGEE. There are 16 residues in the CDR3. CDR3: CASSDHPGQGAYGYTF. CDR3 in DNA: TGTGCCAGCAGCGATCACCCGGGACAGGGGGCCTATGGCTACACCTTC.

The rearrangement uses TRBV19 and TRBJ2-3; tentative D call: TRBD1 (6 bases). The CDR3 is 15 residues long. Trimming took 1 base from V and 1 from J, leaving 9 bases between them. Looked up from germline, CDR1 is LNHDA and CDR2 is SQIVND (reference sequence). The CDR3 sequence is CASSIGGGGTDTQYF. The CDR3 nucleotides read TGTGCCAGTAGTATAGGTGGGGGCGGCACAGATACGCAGTATTTT. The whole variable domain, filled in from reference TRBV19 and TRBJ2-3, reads DGGITQSPKYLFRKEGQNVTLSCEQNLNHDAMYWYRQDPGQGLRLIYYSQIVNDFQKGDIAEGYSVSREKKESFPLTVTSAQKNPTAFYLCASSIGGGGTDTQYFGPGTRLTVL.

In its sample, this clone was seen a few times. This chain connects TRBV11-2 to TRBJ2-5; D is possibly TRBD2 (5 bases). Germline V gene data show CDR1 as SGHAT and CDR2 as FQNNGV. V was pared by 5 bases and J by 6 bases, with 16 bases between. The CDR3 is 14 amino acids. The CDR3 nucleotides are TGTGCCAGCAGCCCCTATTACGGGGTGAAGACCCAGTACTTC. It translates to CASSPYYGVKTQYF.

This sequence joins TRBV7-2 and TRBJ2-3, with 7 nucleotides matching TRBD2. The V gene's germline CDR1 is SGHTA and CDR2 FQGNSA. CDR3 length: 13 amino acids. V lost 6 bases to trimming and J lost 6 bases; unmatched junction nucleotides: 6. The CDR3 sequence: CASRLATSDTQYF. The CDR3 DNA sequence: TGTGCCAGCAGACTAGCGACCAGTGATACGCAGTATTTT.

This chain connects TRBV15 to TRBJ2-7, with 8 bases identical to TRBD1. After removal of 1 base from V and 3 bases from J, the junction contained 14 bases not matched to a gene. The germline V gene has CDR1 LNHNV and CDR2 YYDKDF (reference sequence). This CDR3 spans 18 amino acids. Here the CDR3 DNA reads TGTGCCACCAGCAGAGCCTTCGTCTCCCCGGGACAGGTCTACGAGCAGTACTTC. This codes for CATSRAFVSPGQVYEQYF.

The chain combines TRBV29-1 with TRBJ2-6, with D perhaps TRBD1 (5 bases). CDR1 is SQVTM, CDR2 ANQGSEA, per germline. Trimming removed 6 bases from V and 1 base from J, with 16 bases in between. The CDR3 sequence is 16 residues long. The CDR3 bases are TGCAGCGTCCACTCCATTGGGGCGTCTGGGGCCAACGTCCTGACTTTC. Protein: CSVHSIGASGANVLTF.

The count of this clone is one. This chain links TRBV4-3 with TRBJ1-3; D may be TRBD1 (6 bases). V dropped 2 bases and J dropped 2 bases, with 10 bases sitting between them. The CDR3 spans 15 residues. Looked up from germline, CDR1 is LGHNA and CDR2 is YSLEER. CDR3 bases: TGCGCCAGCAGCCAACTAGGGGGAGCTGGAAACACCATATATTTT. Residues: CASSQLGGAGNTIYF.

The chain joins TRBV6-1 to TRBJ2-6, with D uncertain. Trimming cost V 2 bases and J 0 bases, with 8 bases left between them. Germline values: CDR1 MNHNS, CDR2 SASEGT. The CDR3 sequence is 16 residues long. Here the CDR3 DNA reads TGTGCCAGCAGTGAAACCCCGTCCTCTGGGGCCAACGTCCTGACTTTC. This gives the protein CASSETPSSGANVLTF.